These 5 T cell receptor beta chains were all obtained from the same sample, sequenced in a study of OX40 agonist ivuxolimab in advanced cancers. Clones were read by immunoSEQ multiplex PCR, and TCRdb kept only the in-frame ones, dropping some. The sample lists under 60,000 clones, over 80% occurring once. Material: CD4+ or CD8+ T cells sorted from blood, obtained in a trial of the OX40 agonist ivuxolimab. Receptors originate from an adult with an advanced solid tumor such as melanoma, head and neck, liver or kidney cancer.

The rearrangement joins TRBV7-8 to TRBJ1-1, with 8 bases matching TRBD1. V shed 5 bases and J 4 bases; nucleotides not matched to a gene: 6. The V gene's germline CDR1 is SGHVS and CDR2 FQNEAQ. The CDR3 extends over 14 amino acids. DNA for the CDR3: TGTGCCAGCAGCAGCGGACAGGGTTTCACTGAAGCTTTCTTT. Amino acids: CASSSGQGFTEAFF.

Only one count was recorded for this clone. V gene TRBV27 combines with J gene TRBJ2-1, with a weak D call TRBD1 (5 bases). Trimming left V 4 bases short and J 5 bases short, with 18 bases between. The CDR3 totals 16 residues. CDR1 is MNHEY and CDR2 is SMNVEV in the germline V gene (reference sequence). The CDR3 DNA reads TGTGCCAGCAGTTACCCCTCAGGGTTAGGGAACAATGAGCAGTTCTTC. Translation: CASSYPSGLGNNEQFF.

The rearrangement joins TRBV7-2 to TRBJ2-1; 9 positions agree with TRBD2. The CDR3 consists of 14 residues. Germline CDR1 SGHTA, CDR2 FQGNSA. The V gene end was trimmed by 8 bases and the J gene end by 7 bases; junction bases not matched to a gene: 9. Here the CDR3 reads CASRGAGGQNEQFF. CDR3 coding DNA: TGTGCCAGCCGGGGGGCGGGAGGGCAAAATGAGCAGTTCTTC.

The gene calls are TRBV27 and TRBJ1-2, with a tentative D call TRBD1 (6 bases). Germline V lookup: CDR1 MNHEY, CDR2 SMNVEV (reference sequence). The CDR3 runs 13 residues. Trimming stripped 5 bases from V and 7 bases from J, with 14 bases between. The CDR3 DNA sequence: TGTGCCAGCAGTGTCTCGGGGGGCGGTGGCTACACCTTC. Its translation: CASSVSGGGGYTF.

The CDR3: CASSLVSLPRQPSSYEQYF. In nucleotides, the CDR3 is TGTGCCAGCAGCTTAGTGTCCTTACCCCGGCAGCCTAGCTCCTACGAGCAGTACTTC. The V gene is TRBV7-3, the J gene TRBJ2-7; no definite D call. Per the germline V gene, CDR1 is SGHTA and CDR2 is FQGTGA. The CDR3 length is 19 residues. V was shortened by 2 bases and J by 0 bases, with 23 bases between the two germline ends.